Included here is one T cell receptor beta chain sequence, with context. This sample was included in a study of blood T cell repertoires in COVID-19. About the research overall: Italy, Spain and the United States were the sources of the convalescent and acute COVID-19 samples. T cells, B-cell-depleted T cells, or PBMCs supplied cDNA or gDNA.

As processed by the authors: Reference gene primer amplification yielded estimated nucleated cell counts. This table comes from immunoSEQ multiplex PCR, and its TCRdb copy is limited to in-frame clones, with some not included. The D gene and trimming were derived from the DNA, and the V and J assignments and clone size from that table. The sample lists under 350,000 clones; 85% were seen once. The CDR3 is 17 amino acids. V lost 1 base, J lost 0 bases, and 13 bases lay in between. In germline, CDR1 is MNHNS, CDR2 SASEGT. This TCR was sampled from a human donor in a cohort sampled during active COVID-19. The rearrangement uses TRBV6-1 and TRBJ1-3, with D possibly TRBD1 on 5 matching bases. Sequenced material: peripheral blood. The CDR3 nucleotides read TGTGCCAGCAGTGAAGTCCCAGGGCCCATCTCTGGAAACACCATATATTTT. Protein: CASSEVPGPISGNTIYF.